A single sample is the source of the 17 T cell receptor beta chains below, sequenced in a study of vaccination effects on CD4 cells after COVID-19. TCRdb's copy holds only in-frame clones and misses some; the assay was immunoSEQ multiplex PCR. This sample has under 80,000 clones, with around 76% found just once. Antigen-specific CD4+ T cells expanded by the ViraFEST assay with viral peptide pools were then sequenced. At the end of about 10 days of culture, CD4+ T cells were isolated. None of the vaccinated had previously contracted SARS-CoV-2, and their nucleocapsid antibodies tested negative. Antigen specificity for these receptors is unknown. The starting material was CD4+ T cells from PBMCs cultured with SARS-CoV-2 spike peptides, obtained before COVID-19 vaccination. These receptors all come from a human donor who received a COVID-19 vaccine.

The chain couples TRBV5-6 to TRBJ1-2, with D perhaps TRBD1 (5 bases). V lost 4 bases, J lost 5 bases, and 18 bases lay in between. Germline CDR1 and CDR2: SGHDT and YYEEEE. The CDR3 length is 15 residues. In DNA form, the CDR3 reads TGTGCCAGCAGCCTACTTTCTGGGGGGAATTATGGCTACACCTTC. This sequence encodes CASSLLSGGNYGYTF.

V usage is TRBV5-1 and J usage is TRBJ1-4, with D hard to call. Germline V gene sequence: CDR1 SGHRS, CDR2 YFSETQ. The CDR3 totals 14 residues. V lost 1 base and J 3 bases, leaving 7 bases between the germline ends. The CDR3 spells CASSLQTANEKLFF. DNA of the CDR3: TGCGCCAGCAGCTTGCAGACGGCTAATGAAAAACTGTTTTTT.

The chain carries TRBV23-1 and TRBJ1-3; D is ambiguous. TRBV23-1 is sorted into the ORF group, with uncertain function. The length of the CDR3 is 14 residues. V was clipped by 4 bases and J by 4 bases, with 11 bases between them. CDR3 amino acids: CASSLTRWGNTIYF. The CDR3 DNA reads as TGCGCCAGCAGTCTTACCCGTTGGGGAAACACCATATATTTT.

This rearrangement joins TRBV7-3 to TRBJ2-3, with no clear D. The CDR3 totals 13 residues. V was pared by 3 bases and J by 5 bases, with 9 bases between. Germline CDR1 SGHTA, CDR2 FQGTGA. The CDR3 DNA sequence: TGTGCCAGCAGCTTGGACCCAGGAGATACGCAGTATTTT. Translated, it gives CASSLDPGDTQYF.

The genes are TRBV7-2 and TRBJ2-3; no clear D gene. The V and J ends lost 1 base and 2 bases respectively, with 7 bases between them. This CDR3 has 14 amino acids. The germline CDR1 and CDR2 sequences are SGHTA and FQGNSA. The CDR3 sequence is CASSLEFYTDTQYF. CDR3 coding DNA: TGTGCCAGCAGCTTAGAATTTTACACAGATACGCAGTATTTT.

The chain uses TRBV18 and TRBJ1-5; TRBD1 matches at 7 bases. V lost 4 bases, J lost 2 bases, and 2 bases stayed unmatched. CDR1 and CDR2 (germline): KGHSH, LQKENI. This CDR3 contains 14 residues. This CDR3 reads CASSLGQGNQPQHF. Here the CDR3 DNA reads TGTGCCAGCTCACTAGGACAGGGCAATCAGCCCCAGCATTTT. Combining the CDR3 with reference TRBV18 and TRBJ1-5 gives the whole variable domain NAGVMQNPRHLVRRRGQEARLRCSPMKGHSHVYWYRQLPEEGLKFMVYLQKENIIDESGMPKERFSAEFPKEGPSILRIQQVVRGDSAAYFCASSLGQGNQPQHFGDGTRLSIL.

The chain links TRBV11-2 to TRBJ1-6; D is perhaps TRBD1 (5 bases). This CDR3 region has 17 residues. Trimming removed 0 bases from V and 8 bases from J, with 17 bases in between. The V gene's germline CDR1 is SGHAT and CDR2 FQNNGV. The CDR3 DNA is TGTGCCAGCAGCTTAGAGACACTAGACAGTGTGGATTCACCCCTCCACTTT. Translated, it gives CASSLETLDSVDSPLHF.

In its sample, this clone was seen a few times. This rearrangement joins TRBV7-9 to TRBJ1-1, with unresolved D. V shed 4 bases and J shed 0 bases, with 9 bases lying between them. The length of the CDR3 is 14 residues. Germline values: CDR1 SEHNR, CDR2 FQNEAQ (reference sequence). CDR3 in amino acids: CASSWEQMNTEAFF. CDR3 coding DNA: TGTGCCAGCAGCTGGGAACAGATGAACACTGAAGCTTTCTTT. The full variable domain, in which reference TRBV7-9 and TRBJ1-1 provide the parts outside the CDR3, is DTGVSQNPRHKITKRGQNVTFRCDPISEHNRLYWYRQTLGQGPEFLTYFQNEAQLEKSRLLSDRFSAERPKGSFSTLEIQRTEQGDSAMYLCASSWEQMNTEAFFGQGTRLTVV.

The chain links TRBV30 to TRBJ1-5; D not certain. Germline V gene data show CDR1 as GTSNPN and CDR2 as SVGIG (reference sequence). The CDR3 has 14 residues. Trimming left V 4 bases short and J 3 bases short, with 13 bases between. The CDR3 region is CAWTPGQINQPQHF. In DNA, the CDR3 is TGTGCCTGGACCCCCGGCCAGATCAATCAGCCCCAGCATTTT.

This clone was observed a few times. The chain couples TRBV6-1 to TRBJ2-7; D is ambiguous. The CDR3 length is 13 residues. V lost 1 base and J lost 2, with 6 bases in between. Germline CDR1 and CDR2: MNHNS and SASEGT. Here the CDR3 reads CASSEDSTYEQYV. CDR3 DNA: TGTGCCAGCAGTGAAGATTCCACCTACGAGCAGTACGTC.

This clone was seen just once. This chain uses TRBV7-7 with TRBJ1-1; maybe TRBD1 (6 bases). The germline V and J ends were trimmed by 4 bases and 2 bases, with 8 bases remaining between them. Germline V gene sequence: CDR1 SSHAT, CDR2 FNYEAQ (reference sequence). This CDR3 has 13 residues. The CDR3 spells CASSSGVNTEAFF. Here the CDR3 DNA reads TGTGCCAGCAGCTCAGGGGTAAACACTGAAGCTTTCTTT.

CDR3 residues: CASSLSGANVLTF. The CDR3 nucleotides are TGTGCCAGCAGCCTATCTGGGGCCAACGTCCTGACTTTC. This sequence joins TRBV6-2 or TRBV6-3 and TRBJ2-6; no definite D call. The CDR3 is made up of 13 amino acids. V lost 6 bases and J lost 1, with 4 bases in between. CDR1 is MNHEY, CDR2 SVGEGT, per germline.

The sample holds one count of this clone. V gene TRBV6-5 combines with J gene TRBJ1-4; unclear D gene. Germline V gene data show CDR1 as MNHEY and CDR2 as SVGAGI. V dropped 4 bases and J dropped 8 bases, with 8 bases sitting between them. This CDR3 is 12 amino acids long. For the CDR3, the DNA is TGTGCCAGCAGTTCTGGCCCGGAAAAACTGTTTTTT. This encodes CASSSGPEKLFF.

This clone was found once. Here the CDR3 reads CASSRTSGGHYTQYF. For the CDR3, the DNA is TGTGCCAGTAGTAGAACTAGCGGGGGCCACTATACGCAGTATTTT. The rearrangement uses TRBV19 and TRBJ2-3; 11 bases fit TRBD2. The CDR3 covers 15 residues. The germline V gene encodes CDR1 LNHDA and CDR2 SQIVND (reference sequence). Unmatched junction bases numbered 7, after V lost 4 bases and J lost 7 bases.

The chain links TRBV2 to TRBJ1-2; 7 nucleotides match TRBD1. V lost 2 bases and J lost 7; bases outside the gene matches: 10. Looked up from germline, CDR1 is SNHLY and CDR2 is FYNNEI. The CDR3 contains 15 residues. The chain's CDR3 is CASSERGEGAVGYTF. The CDR3 DNA reads as TGTGCCAGCAGTGAAAGAGGGGAGGGGGCTGTTGGCTACACCTTC. The whole variable domain, remainder taken from reference TRBV2 and TRBJ1-2, is EPEVTQTPSHQVTQMGQEVILRCVPISNHLYFYWYRQILGQKVEFLVSFYNNEISEKSEIFDDQFSVERPDGSNFTLKIRSTKLEDSAMYFCASSERGEGAVGYTFGSGTRLTVV.

The V gene is TRBV23-1, the J gene TRBJ1-5, with TRBD1 matching 7 bases. TRBV23-1 is labeled an ORF, and its function is uncertain. Losses at the gene ends were 9 bases for V and 2 bases for J; bases not matched to a gene: 10. This CDR3 comprises 15 residues. The CDR3 sequence is CARDYNRGGNQPQHF. The CDR3 region has the DNA TGCGCCAGGGATTATAACAGGGGCGGCAATCAGCCCCAGCATTTT.

CDR3 nucleotides: TGTGCCAGCAGTCTGGACGAGACCTACAATGAGCAGTTCTTC. It translates to CASSLDETYNEQFF. V gene TRBV6-5 combines with J gene TRBJ2-1; D is unclear. Trimming took off 5 bases at V and 2 bases at J, with 10 bases between the two ends. This CDR3 is 14 amino acids long. CDR1 and CDR2 (germline): MNHEY, SVGAGI.